This T cell receptor beta chain is drawn from a study of T cell responses to AZD1222 COVID-19 vaccine. This clone has a single count. CDR3 length equals 14 residues. Trimming took off 7 bases at V and 3 bases at J, with 18 bases between the two ends. CDR1 is SQVTM, CDR2 ANQGSEA, per germline. Measured with immunoSEQ multiplex PCR; TCRdb has only the in-frame clones, and not every one. Altogether tens of thousands of clones are present, more than 75% being singletons, with the ten largest covering around 13%. The sequence was obtained from an adult in good health. Sequenced material: peripheral blood, taken on day 0 of AZD1222 vaccination. V gene TRBV29-1 combines with J gene TRBJ1-2; tentatively, D is TRBD1 (6 bases). The chain's CDR3 is CSGRTAGGDYGYTF. DNA for the CDR3: TGCAGCGGACGAACAGCGGGGGGCGACTATGGCTACACCTTC.